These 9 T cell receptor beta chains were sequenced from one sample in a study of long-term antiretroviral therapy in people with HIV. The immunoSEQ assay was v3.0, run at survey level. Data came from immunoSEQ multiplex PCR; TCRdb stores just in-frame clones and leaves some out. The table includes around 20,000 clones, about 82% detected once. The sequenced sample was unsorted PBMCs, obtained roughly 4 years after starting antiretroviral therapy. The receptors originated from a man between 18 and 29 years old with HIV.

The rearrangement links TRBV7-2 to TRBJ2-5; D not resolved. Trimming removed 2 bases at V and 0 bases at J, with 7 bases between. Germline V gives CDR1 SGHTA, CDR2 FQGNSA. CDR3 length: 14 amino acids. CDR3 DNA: TGTGCCAGCAGCTTAAGGCCATACCAAGAGACCCAGTACTTC. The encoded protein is CASSLRPYQETQYF.

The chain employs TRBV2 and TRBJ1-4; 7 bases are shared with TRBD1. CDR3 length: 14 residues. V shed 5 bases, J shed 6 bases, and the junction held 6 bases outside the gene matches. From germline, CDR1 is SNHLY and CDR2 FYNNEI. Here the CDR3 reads CASSPDREDEKLFF. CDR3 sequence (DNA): TGTGCCAGCAGTCCCGACAGGGAAGATGAAAAACTGTTTTTT.

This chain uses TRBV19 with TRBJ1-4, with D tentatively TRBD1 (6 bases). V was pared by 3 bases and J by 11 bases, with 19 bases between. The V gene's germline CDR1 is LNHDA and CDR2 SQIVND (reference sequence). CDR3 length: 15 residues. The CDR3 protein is CASSMGAIGTDKLFF. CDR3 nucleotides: TGTGCCAGTAGTATGGGGGCTATCGGTACGGATAAACTGTTTTTT.

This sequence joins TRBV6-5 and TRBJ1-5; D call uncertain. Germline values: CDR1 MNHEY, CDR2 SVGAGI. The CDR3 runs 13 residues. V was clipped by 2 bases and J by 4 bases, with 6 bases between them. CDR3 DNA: TGTGCCAGCAGTTACAGCAATAATCAGCCCCAGCATTTT. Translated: CASSYSNNQPQHF.

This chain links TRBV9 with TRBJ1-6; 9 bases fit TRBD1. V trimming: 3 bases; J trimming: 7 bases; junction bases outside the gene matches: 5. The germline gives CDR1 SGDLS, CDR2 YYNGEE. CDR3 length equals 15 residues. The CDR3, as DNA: TGTGCCAGCAGCGGCCGGGACAGGGCAAATTCACCCCTCCACTTT. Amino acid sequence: CASSGRDRANSPLHF.

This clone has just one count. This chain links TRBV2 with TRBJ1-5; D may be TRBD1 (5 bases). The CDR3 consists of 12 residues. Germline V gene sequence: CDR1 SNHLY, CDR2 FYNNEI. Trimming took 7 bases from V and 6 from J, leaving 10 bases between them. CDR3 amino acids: CASTGTGQPQHF. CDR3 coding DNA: TGTGCCAGCACGGGGACTGGTCAGCCCCAGCATTTT.

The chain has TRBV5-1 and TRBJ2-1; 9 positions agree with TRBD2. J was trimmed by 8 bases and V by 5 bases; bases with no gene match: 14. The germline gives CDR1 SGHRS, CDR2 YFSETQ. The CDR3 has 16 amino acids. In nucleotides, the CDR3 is TGCGCCAGCAGATACCGACCGGGACTAGCTGGCGATGAGCAGTTCTTC. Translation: CASRYRPGLAGDEQFF.

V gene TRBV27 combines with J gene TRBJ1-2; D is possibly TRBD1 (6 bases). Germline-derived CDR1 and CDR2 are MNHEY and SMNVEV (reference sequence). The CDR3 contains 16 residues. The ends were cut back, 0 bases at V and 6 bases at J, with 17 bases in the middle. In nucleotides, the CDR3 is TGTGCCAGCAGTTTATCGCCCCATAAGGGGGGGGATGGCTACACCTTC. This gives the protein CASSLSPHKGGDGYTF.

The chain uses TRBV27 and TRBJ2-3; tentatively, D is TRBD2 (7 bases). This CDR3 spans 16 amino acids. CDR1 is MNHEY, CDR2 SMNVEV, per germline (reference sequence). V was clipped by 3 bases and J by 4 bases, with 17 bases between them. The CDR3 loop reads CASSLSPGGGADTQYF. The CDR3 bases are TGTGCCAGCAGTTTGTCTCCGGGGGGCGGAGCAGATACGCAGTATTTT.